This section outlines one TCR beta chain sequence together with its context. The CDR3 has 15 residues. The V and J ends lost 3 bases and 7 bases, in that order; junction bases with no gene match: 3. Germline-derived CDR1 and CDR2 are SGHAT and FQDESV (reference sequence). Per the study methods: The authors estimated nucleated cell counts from reference gene primer amplification. Method: immunoSEQ multiplex PCR; TCRdb's copy keeps in-frame clones and lacks some. That table gives V, J and clone size, and the DNA gave D and trimming. The sample consists of about 34,000 clones, roughly 77% of them appearing once. This sample was included in a study of blood T cell repertoires in COVID-19. Study as a whole: Specimens from acute and convalescent COVID-19 originated in the United States, Italy and Spain. The analysed material was cDNA or gDNA that came from T cells, B-cell-depleted T cells, or PBMCs.

The chain joins TRBV11-1 to TRBJ2-1, with 13 bases that match TRBD2. The sequence derives from an older man with active or convalescent COVID-19. The sequencing input was peripheral blood. CDR3 protein: CASSFTTSGRNEQFF. CDR3 sequence (DNA): TGTGCCAGCAGCTTTACGACTAGCGGGAGGAATGAGCAGTTCTTC.